This T cell receptor (beta chain) was sequenced in a study of OX40 agonist ivuxolimab in advanced cancers. Study details: Prior anti-PD-1, anti-PD-L1 or anti-CTLA-4 therapy was allowed; more than 30% had some. Study-level points and caveats: In the 0.1 to 3.0 mg/kg range, CD4+ and CD8+ blood T cells had expanded clonally by week 6.

Details on this clone: Its target is not known.

Profiling relied on immunoSEQ multiplex PCR, and the TCRdb table lists in-frame clones only, not all of them. The table has some 80,000 clones, roughly nine tenths seen once. Germline values: CDR1 MNHEY, CDR2 SVGAGI. The CDR3 has 15 residues. V lost 5 bases and J lost 1, with 12 bases in between. Excluded were patients having autoimmune disease history or systemic immunosuppression. The sequence derives from an adult with an advanced solid tumor such as melanoma, head and neck, liver or kidney cancer. Specimen: CD4+ or CD8+ T cells sorted from blood, collected in a trial of the OX40 agonist ivuxolimab. The chain employs TRBV6-5 and TRBJ1-5, with D unclear. For the CDR3, the DNA is TGTGCCAGCAGTAATGGCCAGGCGAGCAATCAGCCCCAGCATTTT. It encodes CASSNGQASNQPQHF.